A single sample gave rise to the 21 T cell receptor beta chains below, sequenced in a study of cytomegalovirus exposure and HLA in healthy donors. The PCR employed 60 Vbeta primers together with 13 Jbeta primers. Produced via immunoSEQ multiplex PCR; TCRdb's table is partial and in-frame only. The table shows 150,000 to 200,000 clones, with 87% occurring only once. Sequenced input: PBMCs. The receptors derive from a woman aged 25 to 45 in good health and CMV-seronegative.

This clone was seen a handful of times. This chain joins TRBV5-1 and TRBJ1-1, with 7 bases that match TRBD1. The V segment lost 3 bases and the J segment 2 bases; nucleotides outside the gene matches: 4. The CDR3 covers 14 residues. Germline CDR1 is SGHRS and CDR2 is YFSETQ. In DNA form, the CDR3 reads TGCGCCAGCAGCTACTACAGGGGCAACACTGAAGCTTTCTTT. Its translation: CASSYYRGNTEAFF.

The CDR3 sequence: CASSQEAGVGDYEQYF. The DNA of the CDR3 is TGCGCCAGCAGCCAAGAAGCTGGGGTCGGGGACTACGAGCAGTACTTC. The J gene is TRBJ2-7, the V gene TRBV4-3; possibly TRBD2 for D (5 bases). Trimming stripped 0 bases from V and 3 bases from J, with 15 bases between. CDR1 LGHNA and CDR2 YSLEER come from the germline V gene. This CDR3 has 16 amino acids.

The rearrangement uses TRBV11-3 and TRBJ2-3; TRBD2 matches 10 bases. After removal of 2 bases from V and 3 bases from J, the junction contained 8 bases not matched to a gene. Germline V gene lookup returns CDR1 SGHNT and CDR2 YENEEA. The CDR3 has 17 residues. Here the CDR3 DNA reads TGTGCCAGCAGCTTAAACCCTAGCGGGAGTGGAACAGATACGCAGTATTTT. Amino acids: CASSLNPSGSGTDTQYF.

This sequence joins TRBV19 and TRBJ2-7; D uncertain. From germline, CDR1 is LNHDA and CDR2 SQIVND (reference sequence). The CDR3 extends over 13 amino acids. V lost 0 bases and J lost 2, with 5 bases in between. The CDR3 bases are TGTGCCAGTAGTATAGACAGTACCTACGAGCAGTACTTC. Its translation is CASSIDSTYEQYF.

This rearrangement joins TRBV6-1 to TRBJ1-5; weak D call: TRBD1 (6 bases). V was pared by 0 bases and J by 4 bases, with 13 bases between. The CDR3 runs 16 residues. Germline loops: CDR1 MNHNS, CDR2 SASEGT. CDR3 region: CASSEAMGAGNQPQHF. CDR3 nucleotide sequence: TGTGCCAGCAGTGAAGCAATGGGGGCCGGTAATCAGCCCCAGCATTTT.

The chain combines TRBV5-1 with TRBJ2-7; 8 nucleotides line up with TRBD2. The CDR3 extends over 14 amino acids. V trimming: 1 base; J trimming: 3 bases; junction bases outside the gene matches: 3. From germline, CDR1 is SGHRS and CDR2 YFSETQ. The DNA of the CDR3 is TGCGCCAGCAGCTTGAGTACTAGCGGCTACGAGCAGTACTTC. It encodes CASSLSTSGYEQYF.

The V call is TRBV27, the J call TRBJ2-1, with D possibly matching TRBD1 (6 bases). The V gene lost 5 bases and the J gene lost 5 bases, with 16 bases spanning the gap. The germline gives CDR1 MNHEY, CDR2 SMNVEV (reference sequence). The CDR3 consists of 15 residues. For the CDR3, the DNA is TGTGCCAGCAGTAACCAGGGGACGGCTAACAATGAGCAGTTCTTC. It translates to CASSNQGTANNEQFF.

The V call is TRBV5-1, the J call TRBJ1-2; D is ambiguous. The CDR3 is 13 amino acids. The V gene's germline CDR1 is SGHRS and CDR2 YFSETQ. V lost 0 bases to trimming and J lost 8 bases, with 11 bases between them. The CDR3 nucleotides are TGCGCCAGCAGCTTGGAAGAGGGTTCAGGCTACACCTTC. This translates into CASSLEEGSGYTF.

The chain uses TRBV7-9 and TRBJ2-5; TRBD2 aligns across 14 bases. Germline CDR1 SEHNR, CDR2 FQNEAQ (reference sequence). V lost 5 bases to trimming and J lost 4 bases; unmatched junction nucleotides: 12. This CDR3 is built from 18 residues. CDR3 nucleotides: TGTGCCAGCAGCCCACCGGGACTAGCGGGAGTTTTTGGAGAGACCCAGTACTTC. This sequence encodes CASSPPGLAGVFGETQYF.

J is TRBJ1-1 and V is TRBV19; TRBD1 matches at 7 bases. This CDR3 is built from 13 residues. J was trimmed by 3 bases and V by 4 bases; bases with no gene match: 2. The V gene's germline CDR1 is LNHDA and CDR2 SQIVND (reference sequence). DNA for the CDR3: TGTGCCAGTAGTAGGGACAGTGACACTGAAGCTTTCTTT. This codes for CASSRDSDTEAFF.

V gene TRBV18 combines with J gene TRBJ1-2, with 9 positions matching TRBD1. Trimming removed 1 base from V and 6 bases from J; junction bases left unmatched: 3. The CDR3 sequence is 14 residues long. CDR1 is KGHSH, CDR2 LQKENI, per germline. The CDR3 is CASSPQGQGDGYTF. CDR3 nucleotides: TGTGCCAGCTCACCACAGGGACAGGGTGATGGCTACACCTTC.

The chain recombines TRBV19 with TRBJ1-1, with TRBD1 as a possible D gene (5 bases). Looked up from germline, CDR1 is LNHDA and CDR2 is SQIVND (reference sequence). V shed 6 bases and J shed 5 bases, with 13 bases lying between them. The CDR3 is 13 residues long. The CDR3 region is CASRGGGRTEAFF. The CDR3 DNA sequence: TGTGCCAGTAGGGGTGGGGGGAGAACTGAAGCTTTCTTT.

The V and J genes are TRBV2 and TRBJ2-3, with TRBD1 as a possible D gene (6 bases). This CDR3 is 13 amino acids long. V was trimmed by 3 bases and J by 9 bases, leaving 13 bases between them. Germline assignment: CDR1 SNHLY and CDR2 FYNNEI. CDR3 loop: CASSDLGTSTQYF. For the CDR3, the DNA is TGTGCCAGCAGTGATTTGGGGACAAGCACGCAGTATTTT.

J is TRBJ2-7 and V is TRBV28; no clear D. The germline V gene encodes CDR1 MDHEN and CDR2 SYDVKM. This CDR3 contains 12 residues. Trimming cost V 1 base and J 7 bases, with 8 bases left between them. CDR3 loop: CASSLFGEEQYF. Here the CDR3 DNA reads TGTGCCAGCAGTTTATTTGGAGAGGAGCAGTACTTC.

V and J are TRBV7-2 and TRBJ1-1, with 10 bases identical to TRBD1. The ends lost 5 bases at V and 5 bases at J; junction bases unmatched: 11. There are 16 residues in the CDR3. Germline V gene sequence: CDR1 SGHTA, CDR2 FQGNSA. CDR3 nucleotides: TGTGCCAGCAGCCAGTGGACAGGGGGTTTCATAACTGAAGCTTTCTTT. This translates into CASSQWTGGFITEAFF. Complete variable domain (other parts from reference TRBV7-2 and TRBJ1-1): GAGVSQSPSNKVTEKGKDVELRCDPISGHTALYWYRQSLGQGLEFLIYFQGNSAPDKSGLPSDRFSAERTGGSVSTLTIQRTQQEDSAVYLCASSQWTGGFITEAFFGQGTRLTVV.

The genes are TRBV11-3 and TRBJ2-7; D not certain. Per the germline V gene, CDR1 is SGHNT and CDR2 is YENEEA. The CDR3 has 12 residues. Trimming took off 4 bases at V and 5 bases at J, with 9 bases between the two ends. The DNA for the CDR3 is TGTGCCAGCAGCTCCCATCAGAACGAGCAGTACTTC. Its protein is CASSSHQNEQYF.

The genes are TRBV30 and TRBJ1-5, with D possibly being TRBD1 (5 bases). Trimming took off 8 bases at V and 7 bases at J, with 15 bases between the two ends. The V gene's germline CDR1 is GTSNPN and CDR2 SVGIG (reference sequence). The CDR3 is 12 residues long. The CDR3 protein is CARTGGRQPQHF. CDR3 bases: TGTGCCCGGACCGGGGGTAGGCAGCCCCAGCATTTT. Using reference TRBV30 and TRBJ1-5 for the parts outside the CDR3, the full variable domain is SQTIHQWPATLVQPVGSPLSLECTVEGTSNPNLYWYRQAAGRGLQLLFYSVGIGQISSEVPQNLSASRPQDRQFILSSKKLLLSDSGFYLCARTGGRQPQHFGDGTRLSIL.

This clone has only one observation. V is TRBV28 and J is TRBJ2-7; D is perhaps TRBD2 (5 bases). The length of the CDR3 is 15 residues. Germline V gene data show CDR1 as MDHEN and CDR2 as SYDVKM. V dropped 7 bases and J dropped 2 bases, with 18 bases sitting between them. The CDR3 sequence is CASKLGGGGTYEQYF. CDR3 coding DNA: TGTGCCAGCAAGCTGGGTGGCGGAGGTACCTACGAGCAGTACTTC.

This rearrangement joins TRBV9 to TRBJ2-1; 9 nucleotides line up with TRBD2. Germline V gene sequence: CDR1 SGDLS, CDR2 YYNGEE. The CDR3 contains 15 residues. V shed 4 bases, J shed 7 bases, and the junction held 9 bases outside the gene matches. As DNA, the CDR3 is TGTGCCAGCAGCCTATTAGCGGGAGCCGGGAATGAGCAGTTCTTC. Translating gives CASSLLAGAGNEQFF.

This clone was recorded once. This sample includes further DNA sequences coding for the same CDR3. The CDR3 is CASSLGQGDTDTQYF. CDR3 sequence (DNA): TGTGCCAGCAGTCTGGGACAGGGGGACACAGATACGCAGTATTTT. The chain couples TRBV27 to TRBJ2-3; TRBD1 aligns across 11 bases. CDR3 size: 15 residues. Germline V gives CDR1 MNHEY, CDR2 SMNVEV (reference sequence). The V and J ends lost 5 bases and 2 bases, in that order; junction bases with no gene match: 3.

The rearrangement uses TRBV19 and TRBJ2-3; 8 nucleotides line up with TRBD2. The junction had 4 bases not matched to a gene; V was cut back by 3 bases and J by 2 bases. The CDR3 extends over 15 amino acids. From germline, CDR1 is LNHDA and CDR2 SQIVND (reference sequence). CDR3 bases: TGTGCCAGTAGTATTCGGGGGGGACCCACAGATACGCAGTATTTT. It translates to CASSIRGGPTDTQYF.